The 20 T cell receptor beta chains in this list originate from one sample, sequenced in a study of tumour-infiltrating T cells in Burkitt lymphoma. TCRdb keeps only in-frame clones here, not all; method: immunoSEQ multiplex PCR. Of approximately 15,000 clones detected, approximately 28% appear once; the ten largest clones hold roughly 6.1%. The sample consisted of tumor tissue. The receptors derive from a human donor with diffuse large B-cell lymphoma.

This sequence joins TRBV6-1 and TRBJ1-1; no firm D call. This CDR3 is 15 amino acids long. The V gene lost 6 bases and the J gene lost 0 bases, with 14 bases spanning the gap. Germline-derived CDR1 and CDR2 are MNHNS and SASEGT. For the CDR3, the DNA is TGTGCCAGCAGCCGGAGGGTAACCATGAACACTGAAGCTTTCTTT. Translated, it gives CASSRRVTMNTEAFF.

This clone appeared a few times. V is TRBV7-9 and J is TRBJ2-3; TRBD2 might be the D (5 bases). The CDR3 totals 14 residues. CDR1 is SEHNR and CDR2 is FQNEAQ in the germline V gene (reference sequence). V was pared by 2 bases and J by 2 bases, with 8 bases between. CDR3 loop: CASSLTADTDTQYF. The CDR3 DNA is TGTGCCAGCAGCTTAACAGCGGACACAGATACGCAGTATTTT.

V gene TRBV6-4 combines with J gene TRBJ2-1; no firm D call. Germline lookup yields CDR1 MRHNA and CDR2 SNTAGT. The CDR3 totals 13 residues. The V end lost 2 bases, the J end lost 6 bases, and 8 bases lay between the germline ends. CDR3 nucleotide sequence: TGTGCCAGCAGTGACCTAGAATCCAATGAGCAGTTCTTC. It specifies CASSDLESNEQFF.

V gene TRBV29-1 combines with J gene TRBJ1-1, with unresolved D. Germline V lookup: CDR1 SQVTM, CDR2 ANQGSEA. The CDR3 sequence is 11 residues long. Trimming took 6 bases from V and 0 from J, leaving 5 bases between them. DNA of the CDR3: TGCAGCGTCCGACTGAACACTGAAGCTTTCTTT. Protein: CSVRLNTEAFF.

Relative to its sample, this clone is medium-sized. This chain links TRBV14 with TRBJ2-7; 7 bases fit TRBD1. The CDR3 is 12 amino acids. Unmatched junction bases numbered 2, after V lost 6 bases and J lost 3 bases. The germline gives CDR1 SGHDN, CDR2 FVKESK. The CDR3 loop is CASSGQDYEQYF. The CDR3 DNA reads TGTGCCAGCAGTGGACAGGACTACGAGCAGTACTTC. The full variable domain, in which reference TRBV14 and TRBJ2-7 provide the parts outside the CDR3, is EAGVTQFPSHSVIEKGQTVTLRCDPISGHDNLYWYRRVMGKEIKFLLHFVKESKQDESGMPNNRFLAERTGGTYSTLKVQPAELEDSGVYFCASSGQDYEQYFGPGTRLTVT.

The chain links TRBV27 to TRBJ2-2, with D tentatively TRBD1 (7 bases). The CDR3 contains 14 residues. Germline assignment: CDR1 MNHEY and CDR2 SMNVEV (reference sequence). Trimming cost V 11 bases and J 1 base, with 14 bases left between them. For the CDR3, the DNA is TGTGCCTTACCAGGGGGGAAGAACACCGGGGAGCTGTTTTTT. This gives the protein CALPGGKNTGELFF.

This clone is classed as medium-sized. This CDR3 is CASSVADVDYEQYF. For the CDR3, the DNA is TGTGCCAGCAGCGTAGCGGACGTTGACTACGAGCAGTACTTC. The chain uses TRBV9 and TRBJ2-7; no firm D call. V was pared by 0 bases and J by 3 bases, with 10 bases between. This CDR3 contains 14 residues. CDR1 is SGDLS, CDR2 YYNGEE, per germline.

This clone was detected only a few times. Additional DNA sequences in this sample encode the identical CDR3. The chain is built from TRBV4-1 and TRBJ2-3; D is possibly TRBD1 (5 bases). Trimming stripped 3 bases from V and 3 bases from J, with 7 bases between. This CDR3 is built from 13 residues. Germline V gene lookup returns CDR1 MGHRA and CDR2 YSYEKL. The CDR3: CASSHQGTDTQYF. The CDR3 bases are TGCGCCAGCAGCCATCAGGGTACAGATACGCAGTATTTT.

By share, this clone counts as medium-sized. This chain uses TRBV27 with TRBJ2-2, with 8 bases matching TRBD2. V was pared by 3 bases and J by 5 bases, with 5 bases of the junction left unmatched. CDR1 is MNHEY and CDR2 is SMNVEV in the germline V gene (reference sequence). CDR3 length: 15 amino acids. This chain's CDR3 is CASSFSSGGTGELFF. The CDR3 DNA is TGTGCCAGCAGTTTCTCTTCGGGAGGGACCGGGGAGCTGTTTTTT.

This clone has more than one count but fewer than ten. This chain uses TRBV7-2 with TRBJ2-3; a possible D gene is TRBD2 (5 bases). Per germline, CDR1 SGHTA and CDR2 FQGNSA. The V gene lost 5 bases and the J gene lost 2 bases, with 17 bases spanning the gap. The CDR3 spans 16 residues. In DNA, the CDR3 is TGTGCCAGCAGCCCGTTACGAGGGATGGACACAGATACGCAGTATTTT. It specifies CASSPLRGMDTDTQYF. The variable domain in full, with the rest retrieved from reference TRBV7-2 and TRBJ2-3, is GAGVSQSPSNKVTEKGKDVELRCDPISGHTALYWYRQSLGQGLEFLIYFQGNSAPDKSGLPSDRFSAERTGGSVSTLTIQRTQQEDSAVYLCASSPLRGMDTDTQYFGPGTRLTVL.

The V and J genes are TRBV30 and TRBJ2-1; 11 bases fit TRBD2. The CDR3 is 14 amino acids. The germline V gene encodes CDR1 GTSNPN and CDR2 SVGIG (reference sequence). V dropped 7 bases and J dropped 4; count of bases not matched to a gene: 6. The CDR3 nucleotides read TGTGCCTCCACCAGACTAGCGGGGTACAATGAGCAGTTCTTC. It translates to CASTRLAGYNEQFF.

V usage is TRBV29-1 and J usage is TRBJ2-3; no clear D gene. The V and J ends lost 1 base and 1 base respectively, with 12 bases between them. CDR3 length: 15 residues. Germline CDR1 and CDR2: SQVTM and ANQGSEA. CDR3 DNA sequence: TGCAGCGTTGAAGGAGTGGGTGATGGCACAGATACGCAGTATTTT. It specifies CSVEGVGDGTDTQYF.

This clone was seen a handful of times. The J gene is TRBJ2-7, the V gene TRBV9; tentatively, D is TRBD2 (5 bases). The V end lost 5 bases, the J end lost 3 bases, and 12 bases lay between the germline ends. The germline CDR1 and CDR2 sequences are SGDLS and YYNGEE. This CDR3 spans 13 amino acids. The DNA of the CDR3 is TGTGCCAGCAGTAGGACGGGGAGCTACGAGCAGTACTTC. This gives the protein CASSRTGSYEQYF.

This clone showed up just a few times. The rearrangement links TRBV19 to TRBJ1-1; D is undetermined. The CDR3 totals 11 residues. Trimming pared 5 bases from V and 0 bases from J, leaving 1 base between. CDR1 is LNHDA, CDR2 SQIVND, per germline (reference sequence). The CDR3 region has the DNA TGTGCCAGTAGTTTGAACACTGAAGCTTTCTTT. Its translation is CASSLNTEAFF.

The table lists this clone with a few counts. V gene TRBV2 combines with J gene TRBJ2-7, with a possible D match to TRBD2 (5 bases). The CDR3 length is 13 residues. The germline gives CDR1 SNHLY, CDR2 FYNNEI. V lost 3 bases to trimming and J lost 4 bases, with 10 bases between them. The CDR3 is CASSDLGGYEQYF. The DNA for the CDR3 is TGTGCCAGCAGTGATCTCGGAGGTTACGAGCAGTACTTC.

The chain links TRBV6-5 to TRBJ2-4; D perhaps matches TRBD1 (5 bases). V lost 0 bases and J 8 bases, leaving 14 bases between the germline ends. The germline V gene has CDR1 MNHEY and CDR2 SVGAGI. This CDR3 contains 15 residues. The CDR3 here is CASSYSRAFLDIQYF. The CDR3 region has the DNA TGTGCCAGCAGTTACTCCAGGGCCTTTCTTGACATTCAGTACTTC.

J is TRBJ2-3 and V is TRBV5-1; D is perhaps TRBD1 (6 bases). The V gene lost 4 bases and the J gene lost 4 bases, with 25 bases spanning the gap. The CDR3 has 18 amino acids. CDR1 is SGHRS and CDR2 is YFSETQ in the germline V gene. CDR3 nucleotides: TGCGCCAGCAGCATTGACACACACCGGAGGCCAGGGGCAGATACGCAGTATTTT. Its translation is CASSIDTHRRPGADTQYF.

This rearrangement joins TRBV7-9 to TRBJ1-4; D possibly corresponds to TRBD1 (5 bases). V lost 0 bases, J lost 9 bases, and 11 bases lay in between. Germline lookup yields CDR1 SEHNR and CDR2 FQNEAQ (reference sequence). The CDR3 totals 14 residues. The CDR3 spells CASSLAARGKKLFF. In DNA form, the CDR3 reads TGTGCCAGCAGCTTAGCTGCTCGGGGGAAAAAACTGTTTTTT.

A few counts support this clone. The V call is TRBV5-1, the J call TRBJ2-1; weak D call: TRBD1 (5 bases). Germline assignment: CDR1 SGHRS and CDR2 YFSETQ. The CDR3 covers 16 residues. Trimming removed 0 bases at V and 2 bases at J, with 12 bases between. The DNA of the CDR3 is TGCGCCAGCAGCTTGGCCCCCTTGGACACCTACAATGAGCAGTTCTTC. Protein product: CASSLAPLDTYNEQFF.

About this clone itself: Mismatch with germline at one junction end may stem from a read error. CDR3 DNA: TGCGCCTGCAGCTTGGGGCCCAACCAAGAGACCCAGTACTTC. Encoded protein: CACSLGPNQETQYF. The chain has TRBV5-1 and TRBJ2-5; weak D call: TRBD1 (5 bases). The germline gives CDR1 SGHRS, CDR2 YFSETQ. The CDR3 contains 14 residues.